The rows below give T cell receptor beta chains drawn from one sample of a study of blood T cell repertoires in COVID-19. The repertoire was sequenced with immunoSEQ multiplex PCR; TCRdb's copy has only in-frame clones and lacks some. The sample carries approximately 190,000 clones, approximately 90% recorded once. The material sequenced was peripheral blood. The receptors were sampled from a man between 60 and 75 years old with active or convalescent COVID-19. The CDR3 runs from the conserved cysteine through the conserved F or W. A D gene is named only where the DNA matches it firmly.

CDR3 protein: CASSYGGSGGSYEQYF; V gene: TRBV6-6; J gene: TRBJ2-7; CDR3 length: 16; D gene: TRBD2
CDR3 protein: CASSRPRDSPFSYNEQFF; V gene: TRBV5-1; J gene: TRBJ2-1; CDR3 length: 18; D gene: -
CDR3 protein: CASKPGQGIYGYTF; V gene: TRBV5-6; J gene: TRBJ1-2; CDR3 length: 14; D gene: TRBD1
CDR3 protein: CASSVGQGINEKLFF; V gene: TRBV9; J gene: TRBJ1-4; CDR3 length: 15; D gene: -
CDR3 protein: CASSLKGTSNEQYF; V gene: TRBV7-8; J gene: TRBJ2-7; CDR3 length: 14; D gene: TRBD2
CDR3 protein: CASSLVLAGGGNEQFF; V gene: TRBV5-4; J gene: TRBJ2-1; CDR3 length: 16; D gene: TRBD2
CDR3 protein: CASSYQGGQGEDTEAFF; V gene: TRBV6-2/TRBV6-3; J gene: TRBJ1-1; CDR3 length: 17; D gene: TRBD1
CDR3 protein: CASSYSEGTEAFF; V gene: TRBV6-5; J gene: TRBJ1-1; CDR3 length: 13; D gene: -
CDR3 protein: CASSFGTSAYEQYF; V gene: TRBV7-2; J gene: TRBJ2-7; CDR3 length: 14; D gene: TRBD2
CDR3 protein: CASSLLTGGGGEAFF; V gene: TRBV3-1/TRBV3-2; J gene: TRBJ1-1; CDR3 length: 15; D gene: TRBD1
CDR3 protein: CASSLIGRLYNSPLHF; V gene: TRBV7-2; J gene: TRBJ1-6; CDR3 length: 16; D gene: -
CDR3 protein: CASGAGAGTSPLHF; V gene: TRBV12-5; J gene: TRBJ1-6; CDR3 length: 14; D gene: -
CDR3 protein: CASSPRARQETQYF; V gene: TRBV6-6; J gene: TRBJ2-5; CDR3 length: 14; D gene: -
CDR3 protein: CASSLSGSWRNSPLHF; V gene: TRBV14; J gene: TRBJ1-6; CDR3 length: 16; D gene: -
CDR3 protein: CASSRGRGLGDTQYF; V gene: TRBV7-8; J gene: TRBJ2-3; CDR3 length: 15; D gene: -
CDR3 protein: CASSDPKGASAETQYF; V gene: TRBV2; J gene: TRBJ2-5; CDR3 length: 16; D gene: TRBD1
CDR3 protein: CASGRTGYSYEQYF; V gene: TRBV10-2; J gene: TRBJ2-7; CDR3 length: 14; D gene: TRBD1
CDR3 protein: CASSYSGMLSGQGKIEYF; V gene: TRBV6-2/TRBV6-3; J gene: TRBJ2-5; CDR3 length: 18; D gene: TRBD1
CDR3 protein: CASSADRVNSPLHF; V gene: TRBV9; J gene: TRBJ1-6; CDR3 length: 14; D gene: -
CDR3 protein: CASSVSSRGTEAFF; V gene: TRBV10-1; J gene: TRBJ1-1; CDR3 length: 14; D gene: -
CDR3 protein: CASKAYGTEANEQFF; V gene: TRBV5-1; J gene: TRBJ2-1; CDR3 length: 15; D gene: TRBD1
CDR3 protein: CASSKFRGAGQPQHF; V gene: TRBV21-1; J gene: TRBJ1-5; CDR3 length: 15; D gene: -
CDR3 protein: CASRGGGMNEQYF; V gene: TRBV3-1/TRBV3-2; J gene: TRBJ2-7; CDR3 length: 13; D gene: TRBD2
CDR3 protein: CASSITGGSGNTIYF; V gene: TRBV27; J gene: TRBJ1-3; CDR3 length: 15; D gene: TRBD1
CDR3 protein: CASRASNTGELFF; V gene: TRBV6-5; J gene: TRBJ2-2; CDR3 length: 13; D gene: -
CDR3 protein: CATMDPAGGNTIYF; V gene: TRBV24-1; J gene: TRBJ1-3; CDR3 length: 14; D gene: -
CDR3 protein: CASSFDLAGGAEDTQYF; V gene: TRBV5-5; J gene: TRBJ2-3; CDR3 length: 17; D gene: -
CDR3 protein: CASKTDPNTEAFF; V gene: TRBV6-5; J gene: TRBJ1-1; CDR3 length: 13; D gene: -
CDR3 protein: CASSLGTLGETQYF; V gene: TRBV5-1; J gene: TRBJ2-5; CDR3 length: 14; D gene: -
CDR3 protein: CATKDRANGFYGYTF; V gene: TRBV19; J gene: TRBJ1-2; CDR3 length: 15; D gene: TRBD1
CDR3 protein: CASKATGLNEKLFF; V gene: TRBV19; J gene: TRBJ1-4; CDR3 length: 14; D gene: TRBD1
CDR3 protein: CASSPGLAGVQETQYF; V gene: TRBV5-5; J gene: TRBJ2-5; CDR3 length: 16; D gene: TRBD2
CDR3 protein: CASSAGKETQYF; V gene: TRBV6-5; J gene: TRBJ2-5; CDR3 length: 12; D gene: -
CDR3 protein: CASSLGRGGTEAFF; V gene: TRBV4-2; J gene: TRBJ1-1; CDR3 length: 14; D gene: -
CDR3 protein: CASSELLAGGQQETQYF; V gene: TRBV6-1; J gene: TRBJ2-5; CDR3 length: 17; D gene: TRBD2